The T cell receptor beta chain under discussion was sequenced for a study of blood T cell repertoires in COVID-19. Study summary: Samples taken during acute and convalescent COVID-19 were collected in the United States, Italy and Spain. T cells, B-cell-depleted T cells, or PBMCs provided the cDNA or gDNA that served as material.

In the original analysis: Nucleated cell counts were estimated from reference gene primer amplification. Profiling relied on immunoSEQ multiplex PCR, and the TCRdb table lists in-frame clones only, not all of them. The DNA was the basis for D and trimming; V, J and clone size are from that table. The data contain approximately 150,000 clones, 80% to 90% of them seen just once; the ten biggest clones take up more than 1%. The length of the CDR3 is 15 residues. The germline V gene has CDR1 SGHNT and CDR2 YYREEE (reference sequence). Trimming removed 4 bases from V and 4 bases from J, with 17 bases in between.

This receptor was taken from a man aged 35-49 years with acute or convalescent COVID-19. Sequenced sample: peripheral blood. The chain has TRBV5-4 and TRBJ2-5, with D maybe TRBD2 (5 bases). In DNA form, the CDR3 reads TGTGCCAGCAGCCCGGGATCCCTCATCCGAGAGACCCAGTACTTC. Translated: CASSPGSLIRETQYF.